A selection of T cell receptor beta chains follows, all from one sample in a study of OX40 agonist ivuxolimab in advanced cancers. Assay used: immunoSEQ multiplex PCR; TCRdb lists only in-frame clones, some missing. Of more than 65,000 clones listed, about 78% are singletons. This specimen consisted of CD4+ or CD8+ T cells sorted from blood, obtained in a trial of the OX40 agonist ivuxolimab. Receptors originate from an adult with an advanced solid tumor such as melanoma, head and neck, liver or kidney cancer. Each CDR3 is given with its conserved first and last residue. The D gene is left open where the match is weak. Size tells how often a clone was seen (once, few, many) or the class of an expanded clone, and some rows leave it out.

D	size	V	J	CDR3	DNA
TRBD2	few	TRBV2	TRBJ2-2	CATGTRPRGAGELFF	TGTGCCACCGGGACTAGACCACGCGGCGCCGGGGAGCTGTTTTTT
TRBD1	few	TRBV7-2	TRBJ2-1	CASSSQGGSYNEQFF	TGTGCCAGCAGCTCACAGGGGGGCTCCTACAATGAGCAGTTCTTC
.	once	TRBV11-2	TRBJ1-1	CASSARLVSTEAFF	TGTGCCAGCAGCGCCCGTCTCGTAAGCACTGAAGCTTTCTTT
.	few	TRBV18	TRBJ1-5	CASSPVYSNQPQHF	TGTGCCAGCTCACCAGTATATAGCAATCAGCCCCAGCATTTT
.	.	TRBV14	TRBJ1-1	CASSQTQVTEAFF	TGTGCCAGCAGCCAAACACAGGTTACTGAAGCTTTCTTT
.	few	TRBV19	TRBJ1-2	CASSEQANYGYTF	TGTGCCAGTAGTGAACAGGCCAACTATGGCTACACCTTC
TRBD1	.	TRBV5-1	TRBJ1-4	CASSFTTGTGSEKLFF	TGCGCCAGCAGCTTCACGACCGGGACAGGGAGTGAAAAACTGTTTTTT
.	.	TRBV6-5	TRBJ2-1	CASSYTGGGGYNEQFF	TGTGCCAGCAGTTATACGGGTGGAGGGGGCTACAATGAGCAGTTCTTC
.	.	TRBV28	TRBJ1-4	CASSLAGVREKLFF	TGTGCCAGCAGTTTAGCAGGGGTCAGGGAAAAACTGTTTTTT
TRBD1	.	TRBV5-1	TRBJ1-1	CASSFLGQGGGNTEAFF	TGCGCCAGCAGCTTCCTTGGACAGGGAGGGGGGAACACTGAAGCTTTCTTT
.	.	TRBV25-1	TRBJ2-7	CASSAGRGAGYEQYF	TGTGCCAGCAGCGCCGGGCGTGGGGCAGGGTACGAGCAGTACTTC
.	once	TRBV5-1	TRBJ1-2	CASSPVGQNYGYTF	TGCGCCAGCAGCCCCGTTGGGCAGAACTATGGCTACACCTTC
.	.	TRBV2	TRBJ1-3	CASRSTTSGNTIYF	TGTGCCAGCAGATCGACAACCTCTGGAAACACCATATATTTT
TRBD1	many	TRBV12-5	TRBJ2-7	CASGGQVGSEQYF	TGTGCTAGTGGCGGACAGGTCGGATCCGAGCAGTACTTC
TRBD2	.	TRBV18	TRBJ2-5	CASSSTSGGPQETQYF	TGTGCCAGCTCGTCAACTAGCGGGGGCCCCCAAGAGACCCAGTACTTC
.	once	TRBV6-5	TRBJ2-7	CASSYLLTEQYF	TGTGCCAGCAGTTATCTACTCACCGAGCAGTACTTC
TRBD1	few	TRBV7-2	TRBJ2-2	CASSFNRGTGELFF	TGTGCCAGCAGCTTTAACAGGGGCACCGGGGAGCTGTTTTTT
.	.	TRBV6-1	TRBJ2-1	CASRETGIPTHEQFF	TGTGCCAGCAGGGAGACAGGCATCCCGACTCATGAGCAGTTCTTC
TRBD1	once	TRBV5-1	TRBJ1-5	CASSPDRGDQPQHF	TGTGCCAGCAGCCCGGACAGGGGAGACCAGCCCCAGCATTTT
TRBD1	.	TRBV7-9	TRBJ2-1	CASSSQQGRITYNEQFF	TGTGCCAGCAGCTCCCAACAGGGGAGAATCACCTACAATGAGCAGTTCTTC
.	.	TRBV11-3	TRBJ2-3	CASSRRADTQYF	TGTGCCAGCAGCCGCAGGGCAGATACGCAGTATTTT
.	.	TRBV9	TRBJ1-5	CASSGAGNQPQHF	TGTGCCAGCAGCGGTGCAGGCAATCAGCCCCAGCATTTT
.	.	TRBV9	TRBJ1-2	CASTVPPGQPAF	TGTGCCAGCACCGTCCCCCCGGGACAACCAGCCTTC
.	.	TRBV28	TRBJ2-5	CASRVGTQTFQETQYF	TGTGCCAGCAGGGTTGGGACCCAGACCTTCCAAGAGACCCAGTACTTC
.	.	TRBV5-6	TRBJ2-2	CASSLVWEKGAGELFF	TGTGCCAGCAGCTTAGTGTGGGAGAAGGGCGCCGGGGAGCTGTTTTTT
TRBD1	.	TRBV28	TRBJ1-2	CASSLWTGPANYGYTF	TGTGCCAGCAGTTTGTGGACAGGTCCTGCGAACTATGGCTACACCTTC
.	.	TRBV15	TRBJ2-1	CATSRDPRERGGFHNEQFF	TGTGCCACCAGCAGAGATCCCCGGGAGAGAGGGGGGTTTCACAATGAGCAGTTCTTC
.	.	TRBV7-2	TRBJ1-1	CASSLVGFMNTEAFF	TGTGCCAGCAGCTTAGTTGGGTTCATGAACACTGAAGCTTTCTTT
.	.	TRBV29-1	TRBJ2-5	CSGRWRETQYF	TGCAGCGGCCGCTGGCGGGAGACCCAGTACTTC
TRBD2	.	TRBV6-6	TRBJ2-1	CASTGTSGAYNEQFF	TGTGCCAGCACCGGGACTAGCGGAGCCTACAATGAGCAGTTCTTC
.	.	TRBV19	TRBJ2-3	CASSTQGHTDTQYF	TGTGCCAGTAGTACCCAGGGCCACACAGATACGCAGTATTTT
.	few	TRBV25-1	TRBJ2-5	CASSDPAEGQETQYF	TGTGCCAGCAGTGATCCGGCGGAGGGGCAAGAGACCCAGTACTTC
.	.	TRBV5-6	TRBJ1-1	CASSLRGTPDTEAFF	TGTGCCAGCAGCTTGCGGGGGACCCCTGACACTGAAGCTTTCTTT
TRBD1	few	TRBV7-2	TRBJ2-7	CASSLGRGQGYEQYF	TGTGCCAGCAGCTTAGGTAGGGGACAGGGCTACGAGCAGTACTTC
.	.	TRBV5-6	TRBJ1-5	CASSTRRRGVDRPQHF	TGTGCCAGCAGCACCCGCCGGCGGGGAGTGGATAGGCCCCAGCATTTT
.	.	TRBV14	TRBJ1-1	CASSRPNTEAFF	TGTGCCAGCAGTCGGCCGAACACTGAAGCTTTCTTT
TRBD1	.	TRBV19	TRBJ1-2	CASSAQTGQLSYTF	TGTGCCAGTAGTGCCCAGACAGGGCAACTGAGCTACACCTTC
TRBD1	.	TRBV5-1	TRBJ1-2	CASSFGQGGLGGYTF	TGCGCCAGCAGCTTCGGACAGGGGGGATTGGGTGGCTACACCTTC
TRBD1	.	TRBV18	TRBJ1-2	CASSPTDRALSRGYTF	TGTGCCAGCTCACCGACGGACAGGGCCCTTTCTCGTGGCTACACCTTC
.	.	TRBV7-2	TRBJ1-6	CASSLEVTYSYNSPLHF	TGTGCCAGCAGCTTAGAGGTCACGTACTCCTATAATTCACCCCTCCACTTT
.	.	TRBV9	TRBJ1-1	CASSVATGARGAEAFF	TGTGCCAGCAGCGTAGCTACGGGGGCGAGGGGAGCGGAAGCTTTCTTT
TRBD2	.	TRBV7-2	TRBJ2-7	CASSPPGLAGTYEQYF	TGTGCCAGCAGCCCTCCGGGACTAGCGGGAACCTACGAGCAGTACTTC
TRBD1	.	TRBV29-1	TRBJ1-2	CSAGGPEDGYTF	TGCAGCGCAGGGGGCCCGGAAGACGGCTACACCTTC
.	.	TRBV19	TRBJ1-5	CASSIKGGGNQPQHF	TGTGCCAGTAGTATAAAGGGAGGCGGGAATCAGCCCCAGCATTTT
TRBD1	.	TRBV19	TRBJ2-7	CASSPRRDSYEQYF	TGTGCCAGTAGTCCCCGCCGGGACAGCTACGAGCAGTACTTC
.	.	TRBV11-2	TRBJ1-2	CASSPPYRDYGYTF	TGTGCCAGCAGCCCGCCATACAGGGACTATGGCTACACCTTC
TRBD2	.	TRBV7-3	TRBJ2-1	CASSSGRTYNEQFF	TGTGCCAGCTCTAGCGGGAGAACCTACAATGAGCAGTTCTTC
TRBD1	few	TRBV7-2	TRBJ2-7	CASSSGTGDYEQYF	TGTGCCAGCAGCTCAGGGACAGGAGACTACGAGCAGTACTTC
TRBD2	few	TRBV28	TRBJ2-1	CASIPLAGGLNEQFF	TGTGCCAGTATTCCCCTAGCGGGAGGGTTGAATGAGCAGTTCTTC
.	few	TRBV7-9	TRBJ1-2	CASSPGTVYGYTF	TGTGCCAGCAGCCCCGGGACGGTCTATGGCTACACCTTC
.	.	TRBV28	TRBJ1-2	CASSLWNTANYGYTF	TGTGCCAGCAGTTTATGGAACACCGCTAACTATGGCTACACCTTC